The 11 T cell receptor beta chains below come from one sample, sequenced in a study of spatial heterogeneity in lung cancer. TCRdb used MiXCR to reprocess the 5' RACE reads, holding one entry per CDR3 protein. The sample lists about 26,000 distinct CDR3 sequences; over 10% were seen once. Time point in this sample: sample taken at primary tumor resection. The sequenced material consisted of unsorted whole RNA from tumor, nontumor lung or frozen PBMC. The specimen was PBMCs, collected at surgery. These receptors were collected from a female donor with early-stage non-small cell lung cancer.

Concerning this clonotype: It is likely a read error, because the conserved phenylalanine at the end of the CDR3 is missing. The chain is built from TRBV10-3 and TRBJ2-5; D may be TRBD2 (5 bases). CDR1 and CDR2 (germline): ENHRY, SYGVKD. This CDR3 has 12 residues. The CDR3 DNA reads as TGTGTCACTATCGGGGTGGGAGAGACCCAGTACTCC. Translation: CVTIGVGETQYS.

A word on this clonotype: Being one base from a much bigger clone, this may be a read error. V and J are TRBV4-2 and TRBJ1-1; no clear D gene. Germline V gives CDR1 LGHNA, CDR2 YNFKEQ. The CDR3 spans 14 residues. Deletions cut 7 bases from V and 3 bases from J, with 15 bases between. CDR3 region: CASTHLGPDTEAFF. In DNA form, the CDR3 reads TGTGCCAGCACCCATCTCGGACCGGACACTGAAGCTTTCTTT.

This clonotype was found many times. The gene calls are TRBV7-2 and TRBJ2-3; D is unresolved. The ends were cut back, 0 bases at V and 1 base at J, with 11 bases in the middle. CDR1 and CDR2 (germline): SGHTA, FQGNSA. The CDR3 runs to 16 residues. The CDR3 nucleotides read TGTGCCAGCAGCTTAGCTAGTCTCCTCGGCACAGATACGCAGTATTTT. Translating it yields CASSLASLLGTDTQYF.

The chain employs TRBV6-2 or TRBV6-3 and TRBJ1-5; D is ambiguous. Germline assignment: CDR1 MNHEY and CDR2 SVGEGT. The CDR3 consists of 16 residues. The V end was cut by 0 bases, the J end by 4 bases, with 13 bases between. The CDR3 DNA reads TGTGCCAGCAGTTACTCCTCCGGGTCCCCTAATCAGCCCCAGCATTTT. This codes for CASSYSSGSPNQPQHF.

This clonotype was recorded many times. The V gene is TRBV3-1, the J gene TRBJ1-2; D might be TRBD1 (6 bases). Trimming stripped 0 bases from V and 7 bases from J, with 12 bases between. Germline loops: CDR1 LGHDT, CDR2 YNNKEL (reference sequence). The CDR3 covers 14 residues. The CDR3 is CASSQDGTRSGYTF. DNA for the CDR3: TGTGCCAGCAGCCAAGATGGGACACGTAGTGGCTACACCTTC.

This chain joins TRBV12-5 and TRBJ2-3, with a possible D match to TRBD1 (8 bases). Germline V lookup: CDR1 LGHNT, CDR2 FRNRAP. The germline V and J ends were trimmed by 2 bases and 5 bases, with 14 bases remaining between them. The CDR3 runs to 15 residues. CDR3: CASGLWTGREDTQYF. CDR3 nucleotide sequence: TGTGCTAGTGGTTTGTGGACAGGGAGGGAAGATACGCAGTATTTT. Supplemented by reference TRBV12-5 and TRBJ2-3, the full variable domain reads DARVTQTPRHKVTEMGQEVTMRCQPILGHNTVFWYRQTMMQGLELLAYFRNRAPLDDSGMPKDRFSAEMPDATLATLKIQPSEPRDSAVYFCASGLWTGREDTQYFGPGTRLTVL.

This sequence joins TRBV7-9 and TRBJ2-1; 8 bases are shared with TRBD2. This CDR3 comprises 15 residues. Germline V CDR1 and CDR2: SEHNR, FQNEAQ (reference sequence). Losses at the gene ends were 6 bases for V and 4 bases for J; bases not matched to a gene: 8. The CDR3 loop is CASSPASGPYNEQFF. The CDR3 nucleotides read TGTGCCAGCAGTCCCGCTAGCGGGCCTTACAATGAGCAGTTCTTC.

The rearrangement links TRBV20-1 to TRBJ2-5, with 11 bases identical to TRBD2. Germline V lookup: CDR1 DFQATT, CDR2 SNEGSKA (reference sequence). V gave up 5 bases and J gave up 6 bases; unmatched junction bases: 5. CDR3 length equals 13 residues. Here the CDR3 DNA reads TGCAGTGCTCTAACTAGCGGGGGAAAGACCCAGTACTTC. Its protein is CSALTSGGKTQYF.

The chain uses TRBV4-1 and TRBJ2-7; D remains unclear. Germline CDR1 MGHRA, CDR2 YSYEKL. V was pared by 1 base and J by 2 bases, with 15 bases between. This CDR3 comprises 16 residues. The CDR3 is CASSQVSALIPYEQYF. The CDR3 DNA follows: TGCGCCAGCAGCCAAGTGTCGGCTCTCATCCCCTACGAGCAGTACTTC.

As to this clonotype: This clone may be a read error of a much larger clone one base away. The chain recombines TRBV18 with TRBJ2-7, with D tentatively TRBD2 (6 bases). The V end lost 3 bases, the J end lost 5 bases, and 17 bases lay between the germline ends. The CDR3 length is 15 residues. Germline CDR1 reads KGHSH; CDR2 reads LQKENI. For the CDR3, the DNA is TGTGCCAGCTCACCGGCCGACGGGAGTTTGGACGAGCAGTACTTC. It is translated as CASSPADGSLDEQYF. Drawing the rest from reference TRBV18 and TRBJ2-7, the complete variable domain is NAGVMQNPRHLVRRRGQEARLRCSPMKGHSHVYWYRQLPEEGLKFMVYLQKENIIDESGMPKERFSAEFPKEGPSILRIQQVVRGDSAAYFCASSPADGSLDEQYFGPGTRLTVT.

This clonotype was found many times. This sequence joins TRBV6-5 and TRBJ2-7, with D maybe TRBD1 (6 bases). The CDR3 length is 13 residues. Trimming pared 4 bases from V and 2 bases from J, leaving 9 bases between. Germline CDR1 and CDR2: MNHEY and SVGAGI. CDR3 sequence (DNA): TGTGCCAGCAGTTGGCAGGGGCCCTACGAGCAGTACTTC. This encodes CASSWQGPYEQYF.